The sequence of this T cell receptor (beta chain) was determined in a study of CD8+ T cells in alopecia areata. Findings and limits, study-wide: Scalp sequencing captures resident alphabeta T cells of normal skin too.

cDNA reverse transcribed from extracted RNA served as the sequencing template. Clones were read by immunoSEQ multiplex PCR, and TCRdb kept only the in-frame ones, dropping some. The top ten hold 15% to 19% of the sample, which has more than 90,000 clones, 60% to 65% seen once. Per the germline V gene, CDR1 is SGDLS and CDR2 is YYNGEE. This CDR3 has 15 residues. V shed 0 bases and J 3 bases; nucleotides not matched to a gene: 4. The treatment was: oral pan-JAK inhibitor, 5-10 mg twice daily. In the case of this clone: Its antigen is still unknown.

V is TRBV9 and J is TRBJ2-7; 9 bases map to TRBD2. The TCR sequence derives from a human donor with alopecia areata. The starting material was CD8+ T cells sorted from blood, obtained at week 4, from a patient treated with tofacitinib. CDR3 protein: CASSVGGSGSYEQYF. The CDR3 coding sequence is TGTGCCAGCAGCGTAGGTGGTAGCGGGAGCTACGAGCAGTACTTC.